This TCR beta chain emerged from a study of post-analysis software for immune sequencing data. Study background: Relapsing-remitting, secondary progressive and progressive-relapsing multiple sclerosis courses were included.

In its sample, this clonotype was seen a few times. Its antigen is currently unknown. Overall study results and limits: Co-batched samples clustered tightly together by F measure. About five TRBV segments appeared more often in patients than in controls, and TRBV5-6, TRBV5-1 and TRBV20-1 were among these. Comparison with controls showed significantly lower normalized Chao1 diversity in multiple sclerosis patients.

Researchers reported that TCR beta cDNA libraries carried unique molecular identifiers. With about 0.95 to 10 million T cells as the source, roughly 500,000 cDNA molecules resulted. In TCRdb, the PCR reads were re-called with MiXCR into one record per CDR3 protein. The sample records 350,000 to 450,000 distinct CDR3 sequences, about a third being singletons. V dropped 7 bases and J dropped 2; count of bases not matched to a gene: 6. Germline CDR1 DFQATT, CDR2 SNEGSKA (reference sequence). The CDR3 loop spans 14 amino acids. The sample taken for sequencing was blood. The chain combines TRBV20-1 with TRBJ2-7, with 12 bases matching TRBD1. This receptor was identified in a girl aged 10 to 17 with multiple sclerosis. Here the CDR3 reads CSVRDRGRPYEQYF. The CDR3 DNA is TGCAGTGTCCGGGACAGGGGGCGCCCCTACGAGCAGTACTTC.